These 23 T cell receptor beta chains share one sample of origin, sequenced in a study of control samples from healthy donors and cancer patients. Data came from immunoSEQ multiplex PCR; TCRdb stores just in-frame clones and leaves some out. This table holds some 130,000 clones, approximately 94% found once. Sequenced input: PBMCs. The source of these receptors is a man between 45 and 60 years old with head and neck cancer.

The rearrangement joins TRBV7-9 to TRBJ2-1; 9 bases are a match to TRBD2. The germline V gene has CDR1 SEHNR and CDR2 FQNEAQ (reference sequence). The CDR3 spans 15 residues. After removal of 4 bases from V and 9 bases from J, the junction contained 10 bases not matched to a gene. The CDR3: CASSSYLTSGGEQFF. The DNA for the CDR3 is TGTGCCAGCAGCTCCTACTTGACTAGCGGCGGTGAGCAGTTCTTC.

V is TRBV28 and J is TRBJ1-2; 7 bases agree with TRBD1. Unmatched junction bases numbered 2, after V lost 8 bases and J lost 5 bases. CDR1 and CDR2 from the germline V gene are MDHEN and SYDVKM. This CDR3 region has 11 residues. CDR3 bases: TGTGCCAGCGGGGGACAGTATGGCTACACCTTC. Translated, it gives CASGGQYGYTF.

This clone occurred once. CDR3 amino acids: CAISPGLAGTDTQYF. CDR3 coding DNA: TGTGCCATCAGCCCGGGACTAGCGGGGACAGATACGCAGTATTTT. The chain joins TRBV10-3 to TRBJ2-3; 13 bases agree with TRBD2. Germline values: CDR1 ENHRY, CDR2 SYGVKD. V trimming: 6 bases; J trimming: 3 bases; junction bases outside the gene matches: 3. The CDR3 runs to 15 residues.

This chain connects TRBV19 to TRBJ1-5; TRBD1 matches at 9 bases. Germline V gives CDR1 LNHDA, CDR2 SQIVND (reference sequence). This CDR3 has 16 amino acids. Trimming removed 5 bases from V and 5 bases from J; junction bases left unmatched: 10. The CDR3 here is CASSLWTGEPYQPQHF. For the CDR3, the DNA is TGTGCCAGTAGTCTATGGACAGGGGAGCCTTATCAGCCCCAGCATTTT.

CDR3 nucleotides: TGTGCCAGCAGCTTAGCGCTTGGACTAGCGGGGGAAGAGACCCAGTACTTC. Its translation: CASSLALGLAGEETQYF. The J gene is TRBJ2-5, the V gene TRBV7-9; TRBD2 agrees at 13 bases. In germline, CDR1 is SEHNR, CDR2 FQNEAQ (reference sequence). V was pared by 0 bases and J by 3 bases, with 4 bases of the junction left unmatched. The CDR3 consists of 17 residues.

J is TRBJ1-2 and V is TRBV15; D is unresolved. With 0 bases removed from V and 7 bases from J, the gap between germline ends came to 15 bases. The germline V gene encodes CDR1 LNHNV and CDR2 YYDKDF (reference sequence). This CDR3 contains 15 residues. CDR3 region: CATSRDPPGAIGYTF. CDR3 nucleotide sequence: TGTGCCACCAGCAGAGATCCGCCTGGAGCGATTGGCTACACCTTC.

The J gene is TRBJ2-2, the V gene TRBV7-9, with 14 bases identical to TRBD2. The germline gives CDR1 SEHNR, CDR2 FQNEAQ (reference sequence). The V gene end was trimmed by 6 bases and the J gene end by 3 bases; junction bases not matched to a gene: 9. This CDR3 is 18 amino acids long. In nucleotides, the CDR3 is TGTGCCAGCAGTCGTCGGACTAGCGGGGGGTTGGACACCGGGGAGCTGTTTTTT. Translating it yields CASSRRTSGGLDTGELFF.

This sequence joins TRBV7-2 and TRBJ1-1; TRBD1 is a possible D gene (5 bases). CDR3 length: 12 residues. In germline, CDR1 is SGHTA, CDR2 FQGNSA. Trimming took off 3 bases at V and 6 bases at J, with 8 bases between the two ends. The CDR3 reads CASSFTRAEAFF. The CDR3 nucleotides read TGTGCCAGCAGCTTTACCAGGGCTGAAGCTTTCTTT.

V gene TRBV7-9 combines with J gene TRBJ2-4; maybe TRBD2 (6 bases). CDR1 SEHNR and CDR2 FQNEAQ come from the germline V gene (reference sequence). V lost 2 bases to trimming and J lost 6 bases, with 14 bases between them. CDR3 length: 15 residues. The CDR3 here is CASSLLGGSRNIQYF. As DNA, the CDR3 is TGTGCCAGCAGCTTATTGGGGGGATCCAGAAACATTCAGTACTTC.

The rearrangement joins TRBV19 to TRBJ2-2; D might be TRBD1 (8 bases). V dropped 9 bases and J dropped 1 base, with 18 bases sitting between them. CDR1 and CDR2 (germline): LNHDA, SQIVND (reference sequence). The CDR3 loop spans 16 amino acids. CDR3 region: CASEGGDRKNTGELFF. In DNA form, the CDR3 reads TGTGCCAGCGAGGGAGGGGACAGGAAGAACACCGGGGAGCTGTTTTTT.

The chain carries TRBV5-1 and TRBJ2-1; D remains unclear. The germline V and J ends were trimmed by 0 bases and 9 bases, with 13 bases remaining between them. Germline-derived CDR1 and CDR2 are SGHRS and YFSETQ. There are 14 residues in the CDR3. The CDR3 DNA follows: TGCGCCAGCAGCTTGGGAAGGCGTAGTGGTGAGCAGTTCTTC. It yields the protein CASSLGRRSGEQFF.

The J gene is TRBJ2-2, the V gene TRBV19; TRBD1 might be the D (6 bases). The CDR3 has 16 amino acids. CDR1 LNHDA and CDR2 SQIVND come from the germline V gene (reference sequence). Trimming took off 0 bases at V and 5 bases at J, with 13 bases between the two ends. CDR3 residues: CASSIDHGRGTGELFF. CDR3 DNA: TGTGCCAGTAGTATAGATCACGGCAGGGGAACCGGGGAGCTGTTTTTT.

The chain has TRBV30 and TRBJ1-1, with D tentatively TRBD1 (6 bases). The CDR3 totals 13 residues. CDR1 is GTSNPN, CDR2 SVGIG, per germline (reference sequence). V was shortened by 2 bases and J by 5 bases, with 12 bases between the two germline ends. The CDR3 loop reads CAWSTQGGTEAFF. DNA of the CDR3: TGTGCCTGGAGTACACAGGGAGGTACTGAAGCTTTCTTT.

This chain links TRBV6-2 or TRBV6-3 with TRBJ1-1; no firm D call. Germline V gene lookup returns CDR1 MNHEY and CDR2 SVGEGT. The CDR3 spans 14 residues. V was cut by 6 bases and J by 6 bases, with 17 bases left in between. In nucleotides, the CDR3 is TGTGCCAGCAGCACCCCCGGGAAGCTAGCTGAAGCTTTCTTT. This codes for CASSTPGKLAEAFF.

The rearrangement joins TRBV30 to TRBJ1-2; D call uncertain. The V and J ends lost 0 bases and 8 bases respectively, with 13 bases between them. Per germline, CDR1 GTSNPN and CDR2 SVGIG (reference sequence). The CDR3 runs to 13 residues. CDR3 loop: CAWSVTLDGGYTF. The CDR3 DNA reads TGTGCCTGGAGTGTGACCCTGGACGGGGGCTACACCTTC.

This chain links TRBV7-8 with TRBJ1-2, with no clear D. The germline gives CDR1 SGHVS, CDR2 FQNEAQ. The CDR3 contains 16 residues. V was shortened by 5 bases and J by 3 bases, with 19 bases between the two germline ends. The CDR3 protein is CASSPPPPADDYGYTF. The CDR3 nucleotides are TGTGCCAGCAGCCCACCCCCCCCAGCTGACGACTATGGCTACACCTTC.

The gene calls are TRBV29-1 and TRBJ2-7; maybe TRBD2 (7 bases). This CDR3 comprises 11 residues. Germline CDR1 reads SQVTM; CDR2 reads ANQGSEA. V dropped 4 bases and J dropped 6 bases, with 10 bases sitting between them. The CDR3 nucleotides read TGCAGCGTTGTCGGGGGGCTCGAGCAGTACTTC. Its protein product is CSVVGGLEQYF.

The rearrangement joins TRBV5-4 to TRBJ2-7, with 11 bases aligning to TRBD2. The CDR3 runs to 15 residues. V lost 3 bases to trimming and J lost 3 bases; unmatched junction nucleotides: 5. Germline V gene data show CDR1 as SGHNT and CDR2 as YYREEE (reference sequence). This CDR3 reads CASSSGLAGHYEQYF. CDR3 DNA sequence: TGTGCCAGCAGCTCCGGACTAGCGGGTCACTACGAGCAGTACTTC.

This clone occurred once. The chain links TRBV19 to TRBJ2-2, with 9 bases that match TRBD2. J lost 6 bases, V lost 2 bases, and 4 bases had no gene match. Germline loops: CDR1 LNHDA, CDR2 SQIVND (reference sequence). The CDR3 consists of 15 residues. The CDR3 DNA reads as TGTGCCAGTAGTATAAAGCGGGGGGTCGCCGGGGAGCTGTTTTTT. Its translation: CASSIKRGVAGELFF.

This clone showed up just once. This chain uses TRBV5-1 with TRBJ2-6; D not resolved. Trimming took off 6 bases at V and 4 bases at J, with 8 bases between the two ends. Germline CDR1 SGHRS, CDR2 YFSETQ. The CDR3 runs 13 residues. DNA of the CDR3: TGCGCCAGCACCCTAGGGGGGGCCAACGTCCTGACTTTC. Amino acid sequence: CASTLGGANVLTF.

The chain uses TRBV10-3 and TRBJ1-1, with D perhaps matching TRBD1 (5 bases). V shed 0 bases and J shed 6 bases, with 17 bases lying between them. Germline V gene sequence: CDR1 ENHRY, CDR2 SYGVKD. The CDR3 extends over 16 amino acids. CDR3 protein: CAISESISQGRAEAFF. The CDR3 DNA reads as TGTGCCATCAGTGAGTCGATTTCTCAGGGCAGGGCTGAAGCTTTCTTT.

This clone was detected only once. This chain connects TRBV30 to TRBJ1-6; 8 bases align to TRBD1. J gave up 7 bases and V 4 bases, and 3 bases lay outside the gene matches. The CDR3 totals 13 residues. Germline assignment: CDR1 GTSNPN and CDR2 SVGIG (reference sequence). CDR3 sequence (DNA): TGTGCCTGGACTACAGGGGGGAATTCACCCCTCCACTTT. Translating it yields CAWTTGGNSPLHF.

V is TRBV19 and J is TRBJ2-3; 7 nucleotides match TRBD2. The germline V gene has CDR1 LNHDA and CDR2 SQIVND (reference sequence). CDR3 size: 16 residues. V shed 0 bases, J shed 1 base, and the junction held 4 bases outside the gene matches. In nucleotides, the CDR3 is TGTGCCAGTAGTATAGAGGGGGGGGTCGGCACAGATACGCAGTATTTT. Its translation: CASSIEGGVGTDTQYF.